This T cell receptor (beta chain) was captured in a study of patients and donors after allogeneic stem cell transplantation. From the RT-PCR reads, TCRdb called clonotypes with MiXCR, one entry per CDR3 protein. The data show roughly 960,000 distinct CDR3 sequences, with roughly 18% seen just once and 5.5% to 6.5% held by the top ten. This clonotype originated in a human donor who was either an allogeneic HSCT recipient or a stem cell or donor lymphocyte infusion donor (not recorded which). It is not recorded whose cells these are; they may come from a transplant donor. The sequencing sample was made of blood, either unsorted or a sorted T cell fraction (not recorded which).

CDR3 residues: CASSHDRGLGAKNIQYF. The DNA for the CDR3 is TGCGCCAGCAGCCATGACAGGGGGCTTGGTGCCAAAAACATTCAGTACTTC. The gene calls are TRBV5-1 and TRBJ2-4, with 10 bases that match TRBD1. The CDR3 consists of 17 residues. The V and J ends lost 4 bases and 1 base, in that order; junction bases with no gene match: 8. Germline CDR1 SGHRS, CDR2 YFSETQ.